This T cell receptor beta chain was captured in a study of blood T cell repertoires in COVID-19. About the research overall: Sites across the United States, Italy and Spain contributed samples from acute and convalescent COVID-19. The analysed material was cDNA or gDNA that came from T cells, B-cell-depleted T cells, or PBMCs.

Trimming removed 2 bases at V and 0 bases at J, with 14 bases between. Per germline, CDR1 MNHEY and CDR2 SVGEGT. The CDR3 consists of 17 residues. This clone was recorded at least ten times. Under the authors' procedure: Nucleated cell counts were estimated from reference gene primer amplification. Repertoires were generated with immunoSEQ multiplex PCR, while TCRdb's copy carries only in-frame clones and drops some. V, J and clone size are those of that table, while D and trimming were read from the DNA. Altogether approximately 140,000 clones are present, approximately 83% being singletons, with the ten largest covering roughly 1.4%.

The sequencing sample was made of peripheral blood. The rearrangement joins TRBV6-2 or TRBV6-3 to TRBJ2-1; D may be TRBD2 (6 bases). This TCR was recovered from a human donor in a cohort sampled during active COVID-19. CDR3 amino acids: CASSYPGTSFSYNEQFF. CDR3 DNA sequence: TGTGCCAGCAGTTACCCTGGGACTTCGTTCTCCTACAATGAGCAGTTCTTC.